This TCR beta chain was captured by sequencing in a study of response to subunit inactivated influenza vaccine. TCRdb passed the RT-PCR reads through MiXCR, listing each CDR3 protein once. The sample carries around 250,000 distinct CDR3 sequences, roughly an eighth recorded once. Findings and caveats of the study: Each seasonal influenza vaccination recruits few new T cells, the authors suggested.

About this clonotype: Antigen unknown.

This specimen consisted of non-naive T cells sorted from PBMCs, obtained 14 to 15 days before vaccination. The receptor comes from a middle-aged man who received an inactivated influenza vaccine.

The CDR3 spells CASSFTTSYEQYF. Here the CDR3 DNA reads TGTGCCAGCAGCTTTACCACCTCCTACGAGCAGTACTTC. The rearrangement joins TRBV7-9 to TRBJ2-7, with D hard to call. V was clipped by 3 bases and J by 0 bases, with 6 bases between them. CDR1 and CDR2 (germline): SEHNR, FQNEAQ (reference sequence). The CDR3 consists of 13 residues.